The next 19 T cell receptor beta chains were all read from a single sample in a study of cytomegalovirus exposure and HLA in healthy donors. TCRdb keeps only in-frame clones here, not all; method: immunoSEQ multiplex PCR. In the table there are about 190,000 clones, 86% of which are singletons. Sequencing input: PBMCs. Source of these receptors: a young woman in good health and CMV-seronegative.

V is TRBV28 and J is TRBJ2-2, with TRBD2 matching 11 bases. The V gene end was trimmed by 3 bases and the J gene end by 6 bases; junction bases not matched to a gene: 9. The germline V gene encodes CDR1 MDHEN and CDR2 SYDVKM. The CDR3 is 17 amino acids. The DNA for the CDR3 is TGTGCCAGCAGTTTGTTTAGCGGGAGGGCCTTGTCCGGGGAGCTGTTTTTT. Translating it yields CASSLFSGRALSGELFF. The full variable domain, in which reference TRBV28 and TRBJ2-2 provide the parts outside the CDR3, is DVKVTQSSRYLVKRTGEKVFLECVQDMDHENMFWYRQDPGLGLRLIYFSYDVKMKEKGDIPEGYSVSREKKERFSLILESASTNQTSMYLCASSLFSGRALSGELFFGEGSRLTVL.

V gene TRBV7-2 combines with J gene TRBJ2-7; TRBD2 is a possible D gene (5 bases). Germline lookup yields CDR1 SGHTA and CDR2 FQGNSA. The CDR3 totals 14 residues. With 3 bases removed from V and 6 bases from J, the gap between germline ends came to 15 bases. The CDR3 is CASSFPGNVPEQYF. CDR3 in DNA: TGTGCCAGCAGCTTTCCGGGAAACGTTCCCGAGCAGTACTTC. Complete variable domain (other parts from reference TRBV7-2 and TRBJ2-7): GAGVSQSPSNKVTEKGKDVELRCDPISGHTALYWYRQSLGQGLEFLIYFQGNSAPDKSGLPSDRFSAERTGGSVSTLTIQRTQQEDSAVYLCASSFPGNVPEQYFGPGTRLTVT.

This chain links TRBV18 with TRBJ2-5; 8 bases match TRBD2. With 6 bases clipped from V and 5 bases from J, the junction kept 23 bases outside the gene matches. The CDR3 extends over 19 amino acids. Per germline, CDR1 KGHSH and CDR2 LQKENI. In nucleotides, the CDR3 is TGTGCCAGCTCCGAAACATACCGGAGACTAGCGCCAGGAGACGAGACCCAGTACTTC. Translated: CASSETYRRLAPGDETQYF.

The chain couples TRBV11-3 to TRBJ2-7, with 9 nucleotides matching TRBD2. V was clipped by 1 base and J by 5 bases; unmatched bases: 6. Germline CDR1 reads SGHNT; CDR2 reads YENEEA. This CDR3 spans 15 amino acids. CDR3 sequence reads: CASSLGYAGGNEQYF. CDR3 in DNA: TGTGCCAGCAGCTTAGGTTACGCGGGAGGGAACGAGCAGTACTTC.

J is TRBJ2-1 and V is TRBV27; 7 bases are a match to TRBD1. The V and J ends lost 5 bases and 1 base, in that order; junction bases with no gene match: 5. Germline V CDR1 and CDR2: MNHEY, SMNVEV (reference sequence). This CDR3 is 15 amino acids long. CDR3 DNA: TGTGCCAGCAGTACCCACAGGGGTTCCTACAATGAGCAGTTCTTC. Protein sequence: CASSTHRGSYNEQFF.

This clone has at least ten counts. The V call is TRBV19, the J call TRBJ2-2; 7 nucleotides line up with TRBD1. V shed 2 bases and J 5 bases; nucleotides not matched to a gene: 5. Germline V gene sequence: CDR1 LNHDA, CDR2 SQIVND (reference sequence). The CDR3 length is 15 residues. This CDR3 reads CASSITPGGTGELFF. The CDR3, as DNA: TGTGCCAGTAGTATAACCCCAGGGGGAACCGGGGAGCTGTTTTTT.

The chain has TRBV5-4 and TRBJ2-7, with D possibly TRBD1 on 6 matching bases. This CDR3 comprises 15 residues. Trimming took off 2 bases at V and 2 bases at J, with 14 bases between the two ends. Per germline, CDR1 SGHNT and CDR2 YYREEE (reference sequence). This CDR3 is CASSFDHRATYEQYF. The CDR3 DNA is TGTGCCAGCAGCTTCGATCACAGGGCCACCTACGAGCAGTACTTC.

V usage is TRBV12-5 and J usage is TRBJ2-1; no reliable D call. The germline V gene has CDR1 LGHNT and CDR2 FRNRAP. The germline V and J ends were trimmed by 7 bases and 9 bases, with 13 bases remaining between them. The CDR3 totals 12 residues. The CDR3 nucleotides are TGTGCTAGTGTCAACCTTGGTAGTGAGCAGTTCTTC. Translated, it gives CASVNLGSEQFF.

The sample holds a few counts of this clone. This chain links TRBV4-1 with TRBJ1-6, with a possible D match to TRBD1 (5 bases). Looked up from germline, CDR1 is MGHRA and CDR2 is YSYEKL. CDR3 length: 17 residues. Trimming removed 1 base from V and 9 bases from J, with 19 bases in between. The CDR3 here is CASSQARRGGDGSPLHF. The CDR3 region has the DNA TGCGCCAGCAGCCAAGCTCGTCGGGGGGGAGATGGTTCACCCCTCCACTTT.

The chain links TRBV30 to TRBJ2-5; possibly TRBD2 for D (6 bases). The CDR3 runs to 12 residues. The V end was cut by 2 bases, the J end by 5 bases, with 9 bases between. Germline V gene data show CDR1 as GTSNPN and CDR2 as SVGIG (reference sequence). The DNA of the CDR3 is TGTGCCTGGAGTACAGGAGGGGAGACCCAGTACTTC. Protein sequence: CAWSTGGETQYF.

The chain recombines TRBV19 with TRBJ2-2; a weak D match, TRBD2 (5 bases). V dropped 7 bases and J dropped 3 bases, with 12 bases sitting between them. Germline CDR1 and CDR2: LNHDA and SQIVND (reference sequence). This CDR3 contains 14 residues. The CDR3 spells CASKGTGYTGELFF. The CDR3 DNA sequence: TGTGCCAGTAAGGGAACGGGGTACACCGGGGAGCTGTTTTTT.

The genes are TRBV6-1 and TRBJ2-1, with 11 bases identical to TRBD2. V trimming: 6 bases; J trimming: 3 bases; junction bases outside the gene matches: 4. Germline loops: CDR1 MNHNS, CDR2 SASEGT. This CDR3 contains 15 residues. CDR3 amino acids: CASSRLAGNYNEQFF. CDR3 nucleotides: TGTGCCAGCAGCAGACTAGCGGGGAACTACAATGAGCAGTTCTTC.

This chain joins TRBV5-1 and TRBJ2-1; TRBD2 matches 8 bases. The germline gives CDR1 SGHRS, CDR2 YFSETQ. This CDR3 has 15 residues. J gave up 7 bases and V 1 base, and 7 bases lay outside the gene matches. The CDR3 region is CASSLKAGALNEQFF. The CDR3 DNA sequence: TGCGCCAGCAGCTTGAAAGCGGGGGCGTTGAATGAGCAGTTCTTC.

The chain is built from TRBV6-1 and TRBJ2-2; tentatively, D is TRBD1 (6 bases). Trimming shortened V by 6 bases and J by 0 bases, and 11 bases separated the two germline ends. CDR1 MNHNS and CDR2 SASEGT come from the germline V gene. The CDR3 extends over 15 amino acids. CDR3 DNA sequence: TGTGCCAGCAGAAGCGGACAGACGAACACCGGGGAGCTGTTTTTT. Translated, it gives CASRSGQTNTGELFF.

The rearrangement links TRBV7-6 to TRBJ2-3, with 9 bases matching TRBD1. The V gene end was trimmed by 5 bases and the J gene end by 3 bases; junction bases not matched to a gene: 6. The CDR3 totals 15 residues. Germline assignment: CDR1 SGHVS and CDR2 FNYEAQ. Here the CDR3 reads CASSRDRGMTDTQYF. CDR3 in DNA: TGTGCCAGCAGCCGTGACAGGGGGATGACAGATACGCAGTATTTT. The full variable domain, completed using reference TRBV7-6 and TRBJ2-3, is GAGVSQSPRYKVTKRGQDVALRCDPISGHVSLYWYRQALGQGPEFLTYFNYEAQQDKSGLPNDRFSAERPEGSISTLTIQRTEQRDSAMYRCASSRDRGMTDTQYFGPGTRLTVL.

In this sample, this clone turned up once. The chain carries TRBV7-7 and TRBJ2-3; 11 bases agree with TRBD2. V shed 5 bases and J 1 base; nucleotides not matched to a gene: 8. This CDR3 has 17 residues. Per the germline V gene, CDR1 is SSHAT and CDR2 is FNYEAQ (reference sequence). The CDR3 protein is CASSAQLAGAGTDTQYF. CDR3 sequence (DNA): TGTGCCAGCAGCGCCCAACTAGCGGGAGCTGGCACAGATACGCAGTATTTT.

The chain carries TRBV11-2 and TRBJ2-2, with D uncertain. Germline values: CDR1 SGHAT, CDR2 FQNNGV. The CDR3 loop spans 13 amino acids. CDR3 region: CACSGRNTGELFF. CDR3 nucleotide sequence: TGTGCTTGCTCTGGGCGAAACACCGGGGAGCTGTTTTTT. The complete variable domain, with remaining parts taken from reference TRBV11-2 and TRBJ2-2, reads EAGVAQSPRYKIIEKRQSVAFWCNPISGHATLYWYQQILGQGPKLLIQFQNNGVVDDSQLPKDRFSAERLKGVDSTLKIQPAKLEDSAVYLCACSGRNTGELFFGEGSRLTVL.

This clone showed up just a few times. This chain connects TRBV2 to TRBJ1-6; no reliable D call. The germline V gene has CDR1 SNHLY and CDR2 FYNNEI. CDR3 length: 15 amino acids. The ends were cut back, 6 bases at V and 7 bases at J, with 16 bases in the middle. This CDR3 is CASREARNQNSPLHF. DNA for the CDR3: TGTGCCAGCAGGGAGGCCAGGAATCAGAATTCACCCCTCCACTTT.

The V and J genes are TRBV14 and TRBJ2-5; D not resolved. Germline V CDR1 and CDR2: SGHDN, FVKESK. The CDR3 totals 17 residues. V lost 5 bases and J lost 3, with 22 bases in between. CDR3 loop: CASSENPFGTAKETQYF. CDR3 DNA: TGTGCCAGCAGCGAAAACCCCTTTGGTACAGCCAAAGAGACCCAGTACTTC. The whole variable domain, filled in from reference TRBV14 and TRBJ2-5, reads EAGVTQFPSHSVIEKGQTVTLRCDPISGHDNLYWYRRVMGKEIKFLLHFVKESKQDESGMPNNRFLAERTGGTYSTLKVQPAELEDSGVYFCASSENPFGTAKETQYFGPGTRLLVL.